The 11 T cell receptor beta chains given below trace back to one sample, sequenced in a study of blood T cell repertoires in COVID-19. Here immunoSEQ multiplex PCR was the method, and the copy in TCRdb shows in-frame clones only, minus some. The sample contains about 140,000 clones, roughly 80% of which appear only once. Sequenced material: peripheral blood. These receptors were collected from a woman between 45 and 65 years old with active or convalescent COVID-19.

The chain's CDR3 is CASSRDLNSPLHF. As DNA, the CDR3 is TGTGCCAGCAGTAGAGATTTGAATTCACCCCTCCACTTT. V and J are TRBV6-2 or TRBV6-3 and TRBJ1-6; no clear D. Per the germline V gene, CDR1 is MNHEY and CDR2 is SVGEGT. The CDR3 consists of 13 residues. V shed 5 bases and J shed 7 bases, with 9 bases lying between them.

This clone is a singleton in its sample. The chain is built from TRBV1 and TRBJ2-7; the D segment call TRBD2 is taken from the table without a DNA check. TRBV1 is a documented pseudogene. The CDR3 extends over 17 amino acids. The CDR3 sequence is CTSSQEYFGTRSYEQYF. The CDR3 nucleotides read TGCACCAGCAGCCAGGAGTACTTCGGGACTAGGTCCTACGAGCAGTACTTC.

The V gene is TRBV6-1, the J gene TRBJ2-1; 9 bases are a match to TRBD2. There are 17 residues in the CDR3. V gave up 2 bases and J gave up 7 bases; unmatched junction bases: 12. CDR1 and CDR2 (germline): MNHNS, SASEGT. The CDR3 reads CASSELRGRASGNEQFF. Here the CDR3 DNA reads TGTGCCAGCAGTGAACTACGCGGGAGGGCCTCGGGTAATGAGCAGTTCTTC.

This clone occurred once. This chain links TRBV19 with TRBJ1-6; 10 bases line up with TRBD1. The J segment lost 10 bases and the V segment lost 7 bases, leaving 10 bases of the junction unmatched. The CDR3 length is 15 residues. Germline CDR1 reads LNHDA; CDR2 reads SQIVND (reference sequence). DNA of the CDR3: TGTGCCAGTACCAAAGGACAGGGGGGAATATCACCCCTCCACTTT. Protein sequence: CASTKGQGGISPLHF.

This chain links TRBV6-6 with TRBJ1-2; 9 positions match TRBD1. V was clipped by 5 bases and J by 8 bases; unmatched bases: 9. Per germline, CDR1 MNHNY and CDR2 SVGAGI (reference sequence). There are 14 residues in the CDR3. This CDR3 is CASSARDRDLGYTF. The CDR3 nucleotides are TGTGCCAGCAGTGCCCGGGACAGGGACCTGGGCTACACCTTC.

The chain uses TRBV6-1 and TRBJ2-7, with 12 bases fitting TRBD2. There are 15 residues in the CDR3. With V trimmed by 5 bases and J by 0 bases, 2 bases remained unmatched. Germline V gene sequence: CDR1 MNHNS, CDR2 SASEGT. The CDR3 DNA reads TGTGCCAGCAGTCTACTAGCGGGGGGCTCCTACGAGCAGTACTTC. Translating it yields CASSLLAGGSYEQYF.

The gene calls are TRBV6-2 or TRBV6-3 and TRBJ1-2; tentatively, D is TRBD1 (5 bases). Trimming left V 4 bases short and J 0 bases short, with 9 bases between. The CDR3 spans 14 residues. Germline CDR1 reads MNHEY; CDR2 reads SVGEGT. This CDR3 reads CASSWRRANYGYTF. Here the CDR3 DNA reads TGTGCCAGCAGTTGGCGCAGGGCTAACTATGGCTACACCTTC.

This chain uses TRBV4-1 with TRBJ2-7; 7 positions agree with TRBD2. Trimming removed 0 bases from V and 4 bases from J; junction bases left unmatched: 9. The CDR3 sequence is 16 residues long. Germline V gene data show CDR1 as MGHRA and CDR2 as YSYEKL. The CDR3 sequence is CASSQERTSRGYEQYF. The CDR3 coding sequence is TGCGCCAGCAGCCAAGAGAGGACTAGTAGAGGATACGAGCAGTACTTC.

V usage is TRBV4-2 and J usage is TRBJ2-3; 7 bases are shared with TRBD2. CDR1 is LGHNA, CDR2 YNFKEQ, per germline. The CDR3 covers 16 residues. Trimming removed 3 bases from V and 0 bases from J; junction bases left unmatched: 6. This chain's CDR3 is CASSQTLATSTDTQYF. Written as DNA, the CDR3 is TGTGCCAGCAGCCAGACACTAGCGACCAGCACAGATACGCAGTATTTT.

The CDR3 loop reads CASSLGGVSEQFF. As DNA, the CDR3 is TGTGCCAGCAGCTTGGGGGGGGTGAGTGAGCAGTTCTTC. The chain is built from TRBV13 and TRBJ2-1; 7 nucleotides match TRBD2. Germline assignment: CDR1 PRHDT and CDR2 FYEKMQ (reference sequence). The CDR3 covers 13 residues. V was pared by 3 bases and J by 9 bases, with 5 bases of the junction left unmatched.

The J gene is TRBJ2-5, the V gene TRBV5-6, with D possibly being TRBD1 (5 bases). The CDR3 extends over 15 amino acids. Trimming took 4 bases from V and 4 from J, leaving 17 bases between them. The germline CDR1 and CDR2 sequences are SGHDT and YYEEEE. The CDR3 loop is CASSLRVRVAETQYF. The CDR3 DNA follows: TGTGCCAGCAGCCTTCGAGTCAGGGTGGCAGAGACCCAGTACTTC.